Each of the 19 T cell receptor beta chains below was sequenced from the same sample in a study of CD8+CD57+ T cells in acquired aplastic anemia (dated by TCRdb to the late 2010s). The sample was run on an Illumina HiSeq 2000. Profiling of TCR beta VDJ combinations and CDR3 sequences used genomic DNA as the template. Starting from the raw public reads, TCRdb applied fastp trimming at Q25, assembled clones with MiXCR and retained in-frame beta chains. Rows are combined by CDR3 protein, so each entry shows the most common genes and DNA. For this sample there are over 250,000 distinct CDR3 sequences; around three fifths appear just once. Of the sample, 1.3% is held by the ten largest clones. Flow cytometry had shown CD8+CD57+ cell expansion in the patients selected for sequencing. Sequencing was done on a sample of sorted CD4+, CD8+, or CD8+CD57+ T cells (not recorded which) from PBMCs. Receptors originate from a human donor with aplastic anemia.

This clonotype was counted many times. The V gene is TRBV18, the J gene TRBJ2-7, with 11 bases matching TRBD1. The CDR3 covers 15 residues. Germline CDR1 and CDR2: KGHSH and LQKENI. With V trimmed by 3 bases and J by 3 bases, 4 bases remained unmatched. CDR3 amino acids: CASSPPGTGGYEQYF. CDR3 nucleotide sequence: TGTGCCAGCTCACCGCCCGGGACAGGGGGCTACGAGCAGTACTTC.

This clonotype occurred many times. The chain uses TRBV7-2 and TRBJ2-1; TRBD1 matches at 8 bases. This CDR3 contains 17 residues. From germline, CDR1 is SGHTA and CDR2 FQGNSA. V trimming: 5 bases; J trimming: 0 bases; junction bases outside the gene matches: 9. For the CDR3, the DNA is TGTGCCAGCAGCCCCGGACAGGGCTTAAGCTCCTACAATGAGCAGTTCTTC. Its translation: CASSPGQGLSSYNEQFF.

This clonotype showed up many times. The chain couples TRBV20-1 to TRBJ1-6; no definite D call. V was cut by 6 bases and J by 0 bases, with 12 bases left in between. The CDR3 loop spans 15 amino acids. The V gene's germline CDR1 is DFQATT and CDR2 SNEGSKA (reference sequence). The DNA for the CDR3 is TGCAGTGCGGGCCAAGTTAGCTCCTATAATTCACCCCTCCACTTT. Translation gives CSAGQVSSYNSPLHF.

The chain employs TRBV7-9 and TRBJ1-2, with D tentatively TRBD1 (5 bases). Trimming took off 6 bases at V and 4 bases at J, with 21 bases between the two ends. Germline assignment: CDR1 SEHNR and CDR2 FQNEAQ (reference sequence). This CDR3 comprises 16 residues. The CDR3 DNA follows: TGTGCCAGCAGTCGAACCTCAGGGAATTCGGGCTATGGCTACACCTTC. Its protein product is CASSRTSGNSGYGYTF.

Details on this clonotype: The junction departs from germline at one end; a sequencing error may be responsible. The chain combines TRBV20-1 with TRBJ2-5; D is unclear. The CDR3 is 14 amino acids. CDR1 and CDR2 from the germline V gene are DFQATT and SNEGSKA (reference sequence). CDR3 amino acids: CGARDNDNQETQYF. The DNA of the CDR3 is TGCGGTGCTAGAGATAACGACAACCAAGAGACCCAGTACTTC.

The chain uses TRBV10-3 and TRBJ2-5; 9 bases agree with TRBD1. CDR3 length: 15 amino acids. Per the germline V gene, CDR1 is ENHRY and CDR2 is SYGVKD. Losses at the gene ends were 2 bases for V and 5 bases for J; bases not matched to a gene: 6. CDR3 in amino acids: CAISEGTGGSETQYF. CDR3 nucleotides: TGTGCCATCAGTGAGGGAACAGGGGGCAGCGAGACCCAGTACTTC.

V is TRBV10-1 and J is TRBJ1-4, with D maybe TRBD1 (6 bases). The CDR3 extends over 17 amino acids. Germline CDR1 reads WNHNN; CDR2 reads SYGVQD (reference sequence). Deletions cut 3 bases from V and 7 bases from J, with 21 bases between. As DNA, the CDR3 is TGCGCCAGCAGTGAAGGTGGGACATTGTGGAGCCCTGAAAAACTGTTTTTT. Protein product: CASSEGGTLWSPEKLFF.

The table lists this clonotype with a few counts. This chain connects TRBV6-1 to TRBJ2-3; D may be TRBD2 (7 bases). V was clipped by 0 bases and J by 0 bases, with 16 bases between them. The CDR3 contains 18 residues. The V gene's germline CDR1 is MNHNS and CDR2 SASEGT. The DNA for the CDR3 is TGTGCCAGCAGTGAAGCGATTATAGGGGGGGCTAGCACAGATACGCAGTATTTT. This encodes CASSEAIIGGASTDTQYF.

The rearrangement uses TRBV10-3 and TRBJ2-1; tentative D call: TRBD1 (6 bases). Trimming removed 3 bases from V and 2 bases from J, with 11 bases in between. The CDR3 has 15 amino acids. Germline lookup yields CDR1 ENHRY and CDR2 SYGVKD. The CDR3: CAISDAPGAYNEQFF. For the CDR3, the DNA is TGTGCCATCAGTGACGCCCCAGGGGCCTACAATGAGCAGTTCTTC.

This clonotype was detected many times. V usage is TRBV3-1 and J usage is TRBJ2-5; 13 nucleotides line up with TRBD2. With 7 bases clipped from V and 5 bases from J, the junction kept 4 bases outside the gene matches. The CDR3 totals 14 residues. Germline assignment: CDR1 LGHDT and CDR2 YNNKEL (reference sequence). The CDR3: CASNGLAGVETQYF. The CDR3 DNA is TGTGCCAGCAACGGACTAGCGGGGGTGGAGACCCAGTACTTC.

The CDR3 nucleotides read TGCAGGGGGACAGGGAACTCCTACGAGCAGTACTTC. Its protein product is CRGTGNSYEQYF. J is TRBJ2-7 and V is TRBV20-1; the match to TRBD1 covers 9 bases. CDR3 length equals 12 residues. Germline values: CDR1 DFQATT, CDR2 SNEGSKA (reference sequence).

This chain joins TRBV6-5 and TRBJ2-7, with 9 bases matching TRBD1. The CDR3 loop spans 14 amino acids. V dropped 6 bases and J dropped 9; count of bases not matched to a gene: 12. Germline V gene lookup returns CDR1 MNHEY and CDR2 SVGAGI. The CDR3 bases are TGTGCCAGCAGGCCCGGGACAGGGTTGGATTGGCAGTACTTC. Translated, it gives CASRPGTGLDWQYF.

V is TRBV24-1 and J is TRBJ2-3; maybe TRBD1 (6 bases). Germline V gives CDR1 KGHDR, CDR2 SFDVKD. V lost 2 bases to trimming and J lost 1 base, with 18 bases between them. The CDR3 runs to 18 residues. The CDR3: CATSDYNRVGGGTDTQYF. The CDR3 nucleotides are TGTGCCACCAGTGATTACAACAGGGTTGGAGGCGGCACAGATACGCAGTATTTT.

The chain joins TRBV19 to TRBJ2-3, with 8 bases identical to TRBD1. CDR1 is LNHDA and CDR2 is SQIVND in the germline V gene (reference sequence). V trimming: 8 bases; J trimming: 6 bases; junction bases outside the gene matches: 16. The CDR3 totals 16 residues. This chain's CDR3 is CASGGGTGVRVDTQYF. CDR3 sequence (DNA): TGTGCCAGTGGAGGCGGGACAGGCGTCCGGGTGGATACGCAGTATTTT.

The rearrangement uses TRBV9 and TRBJ2-6, with 11 bases lining up with TRBD2. Germline loops: CDR1 SGDLS, CDR2 YYNGEE. With V trimmed by 4 bases and J by 3 bases, 12 bases remained unmatched. The CDR3 loop spans 19 amino acids. The CDR3 loop is CASSPRLAGFVDGANVLTF. In DNA form, the CDR3 reads TGTGCCAGCAGCCCCCGACTAGCGGGGTTTGTCGATGGGGCCAACGTCCTGACTTTC.

The J gene is TRBJ1-4, the V gene TRBV6-1, with 8 bases matching TRBD1. This CDR3 has 14 residues. The germline CDR1 and CDR2 sequences are MNHNS and SASEGT. J gave up 8 bases and V 5 bases, and 7 bases lay outside the gene matches. The CDR3 protein is CASSSGTGSEKLFF. The CDR3 bases are TGTGCCAGCAGTTCCGGGACAGGATCCGAAAAACTGTTTTTT.

The V gene is TRBV2, the J gene TRBJ2-5, with a possible D match to TRBD1 (5 bases). This CDR3 spans 13 amino acids. With 8 bases removed from V and 7 bases from J, the gap between germline ends came to 17 bases. Germline CDR1 is SNHLY and CDR2 is FYNNEI. CDR3 nucleotides: TGTGCCAGCCGCCTTTGGCCAAGGGGGACCCAGTACTTC. Its protein is CASRLWPRGTQYF.

The genes are TRBV19 and TRBJ1-5, with TRBD1 as a possible D gene (5 bases). V lost 3 bases and J lost 10, with 13 bases in between. Germline loops: CDR1 LNHDA, CDR2 SQIVND (reference sequence). This CDR3 contains 13 residues. This CDR3 reads CASSITGGSPQHF. For the CDR3, the DNA is TGTGCCAGTAGTATTACCGGGGGTTCACCCCAGCATTTT.

This clonotype was counted at least ten times. At one boundary the junction diverges from the germline segment, which might be a read error. V and J are TRBV6-5 and TRBJ1-1, with 8 positions matching TRBD1. The CDR3 consists of 15 residues. CDR1 and CDR2 from the germline V gene are MNHEY and SVGAGI. The CDR3 nucleotides read TGTGCCAGCAGTGACTCTGGGACAGGCCACACTGAAGCTTTCTTT. Translating it yields CASSDSGTGHTEAFF.